What follows is one TCR beta chain and its context. Measured with immunoSEQ multiplex PCR; TCRdb has only the in-frame clones, and not every one. This table holds 80,000 or so clones, approximately 85% found once. This entry belongs to a study of OX40 agonist ivuxolimab in advanced cancers. This CDR3 spans 12 amino acids. V lost 0 bases and J 2 bases, leaving 2 bases between the germline ends. In germline, CDR1 is SGHRS, CDR2 YFSETQ. This sequence joins TRBV5-1 and TRBJ2-5; D ambiguous. The TCR comes from an adult with an advanced solid tumor such as melanoma, head and neck, liver or kidney cancer. The starting material was CD4+ or CD8+ T cells sorted from blood, obtained in a trial of the OX40 agonist ivuxolimab. The CDR3 nucleotides read TGCGCCAGCAGCTTGGGACAAGAGACCCAGTACTTC. Amino acid sequence: CASSLGQETQYF. Drawing the rest from reference TRBV5-1 and TRBJ2-5, the complete variable domain is KAGVTQTPRYLIKTRGQQVTLSCSPISGHRSVSWYQQTPGQGLQFLFEYFSETQRNKGNFPGRFSGRQFSNSRSEMNVSTLELGDSALYLCASSLGQETQYFGPGTRLLVL.